A selection of T cell receptor beta chains follows, all from one sample in a study of Graves' ophthalmopathy and Graves' hyperthyroidism. TCRdb processed the multiplex PCR reads anew with MiXCR; each CDR3 protein has one entry. Of 300,000 to 400,000 distinct CDR3 sequences listed, roughly 15% were seen once; the top ten hold around 12%. The specimen sequenced was peripheral blood. The receptor source for this set is an adult man with Graves' ophthalmopathy. Both conserved end residues are part of each CDR3. D genes are given only for firm matches. Rows may omit the clone size; those that give it use once, few, many or a size class.

J gene | D gene | clone size | V gene | CDR3 DNA | CDR3 protein
TRBJ1-2 | . | many | TRBV11-2 | TGTGCCAGCAGCTTAGGATTTGCAGGGGCGAATGGCTACACCTTC | CASSLGFAGANGYTF
TRBJ1-5 | TRBD1 | . | TRBV6-5 | TGTGCCAGCAGTTACGGTACAGGGGCCAATCAGCCCCAGCATTTT | CASSYGTGANQPQHF
TRBJ1-1 | . | . | TRBV6-1 | TGTGCCAGCAGTGAAGCGCTCTCCAACATGAACACTGAAGCTTTCTTT | CASSEALSNMNTEAFF
TRBJ1-5 | . | many | TRBV6-5 | TGTGCCAGCAGTTACGCAGGGAATCAGCCCCAGCATTTT | CASSYAGNQPQHF
TRBJ2-7 | . | many | TRBV6-1 | TGTGCCAGCAGTGTCGGCAGCCTCTACGAGCAGTACTTC | CASSVGSLYEQYF
TRBJ2-5 | . | . | TRBV28 | TGTGCCAGCAGTTTATTGTCGGGAGTGGGCGAGACCCAGTACTTC | CASSLLSGVGETQYF
TRBJ2-7 | TRBD2 | many | TRBV11-2 | TGTGCCAGCAGCTTAGGGGTAGCGGGAGGGTCCGAGCAGTACTTC | CASSLGVAGGSEQYF
TRBJ2-2 | . | many | TRBV29-1 | TGCAGCGTTGGGACAGCGAACACCGGGGAGCTGTTTTTT | CSVGTANTGELFF
TRBJ2-6 | . | . | TRBV12-3/TRBV12-4 | TGTGCCAGCAGTTTGGGGGTTGGGGCCAACGTCCTGACTTTC | CASSLGVGANVLTF
TRBJ2-5 | TRBD2 | . | TRBV24-1 | TGTGCCACCAGTGATAGCGGGAGAGTCGAGACCCAGTACTTC | CATSDSGRVETQYF
TRBJ2-7 | TRBD1 | once | TRBV6-5 | TGTGCCAGCAGTTCGACAGGGAACGAGCAGTACTTC | CASSSTGNEQYF
TRBJ2-7 | . | many | TRBV12-3/TRBV12-4 | TGTGCCAGCAGTCTCGACAGAGCCTCCTACGAGCAGTACTTC | CASSLDRASYEQYF
TRBJ1-5 | . | many | TRBV19 | TGTGCCAGTCAGAGAGCGGGTGCGAATCAGCCCCAGCATTTT | CASQRAGANQPQHF
TRBJ1-2 | . | . | TRBV28 | TGTGCCAGCAGCTACCGGACCAACGGTCGGGGCTACACCTTC | CASSYRTNGRGYTF
TRBJ1-1 | . | many | TRBV4-1 | TGCGCCAGCAGCCAAGATAATGAGGTATTTCACACTGAAGCTTTCTTT | CASSQDNEVFHTEAFF
TRBJ2-2 | . | few | TRBV30 | TGTGCCTGGAGGCTACAGGGTTATTTAACCCGCGGGGAGCTGTTTTTT | CAWRLQGYLTRGELFF
TRBJ1-1 | . | many | TRBV6-2/TRBV6-3 | TGTGCCAGCAGTAGGGTTACTGAAGCTTTCTTT | CASSRVTEAFF
TRBJ1-5 | . | many | TRBV7-2 | TGTGCCAGCAGCCCTAACTTGGGCAATCAGCCCCAGCATTTT | CASSPNLGNQPQHF
TRBJ2-2 | . | . | TRBV28 | TGTGCCAGCACCGGGTTAACCGGGGAGCTGTTTTTT | CASTGLTGELFF
TRBJ1-2 | TRBD1 | many | TRBV2 | TGTGCCAGCAGTGAAGTTGGACAGGGGACGATCGGGGGCTACACCTTC | CASSEVGQGTIGGYTF
TRBJ1-1 | . | many | TRBV6-4 | TGTGCCAGCAGAAGACGGCAGGCTACTCAAGAGGACACTGAAGCTTTCTTT | CASRRRQATQEDTEAFF
TRBJ1-1 | . | many | TRBV27 | TGTGCCAGCAGTCCTTCGGCTGGGGACCTCGGGAACACTGAAGCTTTCTTT | CASSPSAGDLGNTEAFF
TRBJ1-6 | TRBD1 | many | TRBV20-1 | TGCAGTGCTGCTACAGGGGGGGATTCACCCCTCCACTTT | CSAATGGDSPLHF
TRBJ1-1 | TRBD1 | many | TRBV29-1 | TGCAGCGCCTGGGGTGGACAGGGGGACACTGAAGCTTTCTTT | CSAWGGQGDTEAFF
TRBJ2-7 | . | . | TRBV7-9 | TGTGCCAGCAGCCCCCGGGACTCAGGGTACTACGAGCAGTACTTC | CASSPRDSGYYEQYF
TRBJ2-7 | TRBD2 | many | TRBV11-2 | TGTGCCAGCAGCCCGGTGGATGGACGGACTAGCGGGGGGTCCTACGAGCAGTACTTC | CASSPVDGRTSGGSYEQYF
TRBJ1-2 | . | . | TRBV11-1 | TGTGCCAGCAGCCCCGGGGAGCCGAGCAACTATGGCTACACCTTC | CASSPGEPSNYGYTF
TRBJ2-2 | . | few | TRBV11-1 | TGTGCCAGCAGCCCCCGGGGGCGGAACGGGGAGCTGTTTTTT | CASSPRGRNGELFF
TRBJ1-2 | . | . | TRBV27 | TGTGCCAGCAGCCGCGCAGGGATTAACTATGGCTACACCTTC | CASSRAGINYGYTF
TRBJ1-1 | TRBD1 | . | TRBV20-1 | TGCAGTGCTCGGGGACAGGGAAGGTTCACTGAAGCTTTCTTT | CSARGQGRFTEAFF
TRBJ2-7 | TRBD1 | many | TRBV19 | TGTGCCAGTAGTACAACCGGACAGGGGGCCCACGAGCAGTACTTC | CASSTTGQGAHEQYF
TRBJ2-7 | . | many | TRBV6-5 | TGTGCCAGCAGTTCATTGGACAGTACCTACGAGCAGTACTTC | CASSSLDSTYEQYF
TRBJ1-2 | TRBD1 | many | TRBV6-2/TRBV6-3 | TGTGCCAGCAGCGTACAGGGGTTCATCCAGGGCTACACCTTC | CASSVQGFIQGYTF
TRBJ2-7 | . | few | TRBV18 | TGTGCCAGCTCACCAGGGGGCGGGTTCAAGGACGAGCAGTACTTC | CASSPGGGFKDEQYF
TRBJ1-1 | . | many | TRBV7-9 | TGTGCCAGCAGCTTATTTCAGGGTGGCAGCACTGAAGCTTTCTTT | CASSLFQGGSTEAFF
TRBJ2-5 | . | many | TRBV29-1 | TGCAGCGTGTCCCCTGGCAGCGGAGTTTCGGAGACCCAGTACTTC | CSVSPGSGVSETQYF
TRBJ1-5 | TRBD1 | many | TRBV28 | TGTGCCAGCAGAAGGGACAGGGATTGGAGCGAGCCCCAGCATTTT | CASRRDRDWSEPQHF
TRBJ1-2 | . | few | TRBV12-3/TRBV12-4 | TGTGCCAGCGGCAATATTATTGGGTTACAACCATTCTATGGCTGCACCTTC | CASGNIIGLQPFYGCTF
TRBJ2-7 | . | many | TRBV6-5 | TGTGCCAGCAGTTACTCTCTTCTTAGCTACGAGCAGTACTTC | CASSYSLLSYEQYF
TRBJ1-2 | TRBD1 | many | TRBV7-6 | TGTGCCAGCAGCGGTGGGACAGGGGAAGGCTACACCTTC | CASSGGTGEGYTF
TRBJ1-1 | . | many | TRBV7-2 | TGTGCCAGCAGCACTCGGGACGGTCTGAACACTGAAGCTTTCTTT | CASSTRDGLNTEAFF
TRBJ2-5 | . | many | TRBV12-3/TRBV12-4 | TGTGCCAGCAGCCCGATGGGGGTTGAGACCCAGTACTTC | CASSPMGVETQYF
TRBJ1-5 | . | many | TRBV12-3/TRBV12-4 | TGTGCCAGCAGCATAAATAGCAATCAGCCCCAGCATTTT | CASSINSNQPQHF
TRBJ2-2 | . | many | TRBV30 | TGTGCCTGGAGTGTACTTGACCCGAGAGAGACCGGGGAGCTGTTTTTT | CAWSVLDPRETGELFF
TRBJ2-7 | TRBD2 | many | TRBV20-1 | TGCAGTGCTAGAGAGGGGGGAACGGGGGGCTACGAGCAGTACTTC | CSAREGGTGGYEQYF